This T cell receptor (beta chain) derives from a study of blood T cell repertoires in COVID-19. The assay was immunoSEQ multiplex PCR, and TCRdb's table has in-frame clones only and misses some. Of 150,000 to 200,000 clones in the sample, about 76% are singletons; the top ten hold around 6%. The sequence derives from a woman in her forties with COVID-19, enrolled during active disease. The material sequenced was peripheral blood.

CDR3: CASADPGQGGGNTIYF. The CDR3 DNA reads TGTGCCAGTGCTGATCCGGGACAGGGGGGAGGAAACACCATATATTTT. The chain has TRBV19 and TRBJ1-3; 11 nucleotides match TRBD1. Germline loops: CDR1 LNHDA, CDR2 SQIVND (reference sequence). V lost 8 bases and J lost 4; bases outside the gene matches: 10. CDR3 length equals 16 residues.